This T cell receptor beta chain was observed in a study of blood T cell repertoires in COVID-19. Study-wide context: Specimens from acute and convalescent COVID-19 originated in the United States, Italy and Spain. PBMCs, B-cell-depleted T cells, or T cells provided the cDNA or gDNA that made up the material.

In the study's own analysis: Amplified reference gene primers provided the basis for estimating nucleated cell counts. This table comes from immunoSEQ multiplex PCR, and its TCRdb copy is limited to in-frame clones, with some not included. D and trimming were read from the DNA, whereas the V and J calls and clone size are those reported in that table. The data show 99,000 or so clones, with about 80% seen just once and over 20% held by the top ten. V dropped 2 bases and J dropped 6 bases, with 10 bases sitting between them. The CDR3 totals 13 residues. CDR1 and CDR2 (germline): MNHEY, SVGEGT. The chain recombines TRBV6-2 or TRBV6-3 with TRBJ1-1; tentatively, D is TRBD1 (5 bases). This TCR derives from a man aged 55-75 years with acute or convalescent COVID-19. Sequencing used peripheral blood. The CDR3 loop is CASSYQGVPEAFF. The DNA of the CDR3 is TGTGCCAGCAGTTACCAGGGTGTCCCTGAAGCTTTCTTT.